Below are 11 T cell receptor beta chains sequenced from a single sample in a study of vaccination effects on CD4 cells after COVID-19. Sequencing used immunoSEQ multiplex PCR; TCRdb keeps in-frame clones, though not all of them. The sample lists 50,000 to 65,000 clones, roughly 76% occurring once. Their antigen targets remain unknown. Antigen-specific CD4+ T cells were expanded with viral peptide pools in the ViraFEST assay before sequencing. Having been cultured for approximately ten days, the cells underwent CD4+ T cell isolation. Here the sequenced sample was CD4+ T cells from PBMCs cultured with HCoV-229E spike peptides, taken before COVID-19 vaccination. Every receptor here comes from a human donor who received a COVID-19 vaccine.

This clone rates as medium-sized. The V call is TRBV7-3, the J call TRBJ2-2, with D uncertain. Germline values: CDR1 SGHTA, CDR2 FQGTGA. The CDR3 contains 16 residues. With 4 bases removed from V and 0 bases from J, the gap between germline ends came to 12 bases. CDR3 sequence reads: CASSSYGRTNTGELFF. CDR3 DNA: TGTGCCAGCAGCTCCTACGGACGGACGAACACCGGGGAGCTGTTTTTT.

Concerning this clone itself: At one end, the junction sequence differs from germline, possibly due to a read error. The rearrangement links TRBV6-1 to TRBJ1-4; D is ambiguous. The CDR3 covers 16 residues. Per germline, CDR1 MNHNS and CDR2 SASEGT. CDR3 bases: TGTGCCAGCAGTAAAGCCCGTGGGCTGGCTAATGAAAAACTGTTTTTT. Translated, it gives CASSKARGLANEKLFF.

The rearrangement links TRBV5-1 to TRBJ1-2; D unclear. CDR1 is SGHRS and CDR2 is YFSETQ in the germline V gene. Trimming cost V 7 bases and J 4 bases, with 17 bases left between them. CDR3 size: 14 residues. Here the CDR3 DNA reads TGCGCCAGCGGGTTAGGGCGAGAATTCTATGGCTACACCTTC. Protein: CASGLGREFYGYTF.

The V and J genes are TRBV5-6 and TRBJ2-7; no clear D gene. Germline V CDR1 and CDR2: SGHDT, YYEEEE. The CDR3 covers 13 residues. The V end was cut by 0 bases, the J end by 2 bases, with 6 bases between. As DNA, the CDR3 is TGTGCCAGCAGCTTGGCGCGAGCCTACGAGCAGTACGTC. This encodes CASSLARAYEQYV.

The chain links TRBV7-3 to TRBJ1-1; 7 bases are a match to TRBD1. CDR3 length: 14 residues. Germline-derived CDR1 and CDR2 are SGHTA and FQGTGA. Trimming took 2 bases from V and 1 from J; bases not matched to a gene: 1. The CDR3 DNA follows: TGTGCCAGCAGCTTAGACAGGGCGAACACTGAAGCTTTCTTT. This translates into CASSLDRANTEAFF.

The J gene is TRBJ2-1, the V gene TRBV5-8, with 11 bases that match TRBD1. The ends lost 1 base at V and 6 bases at J; junction bases unmatched: 12. Germline V gene sequence: CDR1 SGHTS, CDR2 YDEGEE. The length of the CDR3 is 18 residues. In DNA, the CDR3 is TGTGCCAGCAGCTTGAGGATTATTTGGGGACAGGGGGGCAATGAGCAGTTCTTC. Translating it yields CASSLRIIWGQGGNEQFF.

The chain combines TRBV5-5 with TRBJ1-6, with unresolved D. Germline assignment: CDR1 SGHKS and CDR2 YYEKEE (reference sequence). V dropped 0 bases and J dropped 13 bases, with 8 bases sitting between them. The CDR3 loop spans 12 amino acids. The CDR3 here is CASSLAQSPLHF. The CDR3 DNA sequence: TGTGCCAGCAGCTTGGCACAGTCGCCCCTCCACTTT.

This chain joins TRBV10-1 and TRBJ2-3; 8 positions match TRBD2. V trimming: 8 bases; J trimming: 4 bases; junction bases outside the gene matches: 5. The CDR3 loop spans 13 amino acids. Per germline, CDR1 WNHNN and CDR2 SYGVQD (reference sequence). CDR3: CASSSGGADTQYF. CDR3 DNA: TGCGCCAGCTCCTCGGGGGGGGCAGATACGCAGTATTTT.

The rearrangement joins TRBV19 to TRBJ1-2; D might be TRBD1 (6 bases). Germline values: CDR1 LNHDA, CDR2 SQIVND (reference sequence). Trimming removed 7 bases from V and 7 bases from J, with 13 bases in between. This CDR3 has 12 residues. CDR3: CASNQGLGGYTF. CDR3 nucleotides: TGTGCCAGTAACCAGGGGTTAGGTGGCTACACCTTC.

This clone was counted only a few times. V gene TRBV5-1 combines with J gene TRBJ2-6; 14 bases fit TRBD2. Germline assignment: CDR1 SGHRS and CDR2 YFSETQ. The length of the CDR3 is 19 residues. V dropped 3 bases and J dropped 0; count of bases not matched to a gene: 5. CDR3 DNA sequence: TGCGCCAGCAGCTCACGGACTAGCGGGGGGCCCTCTGGGGCCAACGTCCTGACTTTC. Its translation: CASSSRTSGGPSGANVLTF. Full variable domain (outside the CDR3, taken from reference TRBV5-1 and TRBJ2-6): KAGVTQTPRYLIKTRGQQVTLSCSPISGHRSVSWYQQTPGQGLQFLFEYFSETQRNKGNFPGRFSGRQFSNSRSEMNVSTLELGDSALYLCASSSRTSGGPSGANVLTFGAGSRLTVL.

This sequence joins TRBV5-1 and TRBJ2-5; 9 bases fit TRBD2. This CDR3 has 16 residues. V was clipped by 0 bases and J by 4 bases; unmatched bases: 7. The V gene's germline CDR1 is SGHRS and CDR2 YFSETQ. CDR3 in amino acids: CASSLGAGGHIETQYF. Here the CDR3 DNA reads TGCGCCAGCAGCTTGGGCGCGGGGGGGCATATAGAGACCCAGTACTTC.